Each of the 30 T cell receptor beta chains below was sequenced from the same sample in a study of T cell responses to AZD1222 COVID-19 vaccine. Here immunoSEQ multiplex PCR was the method, and the copy in TCRdb shows in-frame clones only, minus some. The sample shows about 120,000 clones, over 75% of them seen only once. The specimen comprised peripheral blood, sampled on day 0 of AZD1222 vaccination. The receptors derive from an adult in good health.

V and J are TRBV2 and TRBJ1-1; no clear D gene. Trimming removed 5 bases from V and 8 bases from J, with 12 bases in between. The CDR3 covers 12 residues. Per the germline V gene, CDR1 is SNHLY and CDR2 is FYNNEI. The CDR3 coding sequence is TGTGCCAGCAGTCTATCAGGACCCGAAGCTTTCTTT. It is translated as CASSLSGPEAFF. Full variable domain (outside the CDR3, taken from reference TRBV2 and TRBJ1-1): EPEVTQTPSHQVTQMGQEVILRCVPISNHLYFYWYRQILGQKVEFLVSFYNNEISEKSEIFDDQFSVERPDGSNFTLKIRSTKLEDSAMYFCASSLSGPEAFFGQGTRLTVV.

The chain links TRBV29-1 to TRBJ1-2; D gene unclear. With 6 bases removed from V and 0 bases from J, the gap between germline ends came to 11 bases. The CDR3 sequence is 13 residues long. The germline V gene encodes CDR1 SQVTM and CDR2 ANQGSEA. The CDR3 region has the DNA TGCAGCGTGCGGGAGGAGACTAACTATGGCTACACCTTC. Its translation is CSVREETNYGYTF.

This clone was seen a single time. The rearrangement links TRBV11-1 to TRBJ1-2; D is uncertain. Germline assignment: CDR1 SGHAT and CDR2 FQDESV (reference sequence). With 5 bases removed from V and 4 bases from J, the gap between germline ends came to 8 bases. CDR3 size: 12 residues. The CDR3 DNA follows: TGTGCCAGCAGCCGCGGAGGCTATGGCTACACCTTC. It codes for CASSRGGYGYTF. Drawing the rest from reference TRBV11-1 and TRBJ1-2, the complete variable domain is EAEVAQSPRYKITEKSQAVAFWCDPISGHATLYWYRQILGQGPELLVQFQDESVVDDSQLPKDRFSAERLKGVDSTLKIQPAELGDSAMYLCASSRGGYGYTFGSGTRLTVV.

The genes are TRBV6-6 and TRBJ2-1; 10 bases agree with TRBD2. This CDR3 comprises 15 residues. Germline V gene lookup returns CDR1 MNHNY and CDR2 SVGAGI (reference sequence). With 6 bases clipped from V and 7 bases from J, the junction kept 9 bases outside the gene matches. DNA of the CDR3: TGTGCCAGCAGCTTGGGACTAGCGAAAAATAATGAGCAGTTCTTC. Translating gives CASSLGLAKNNEQFF.

V is TRBV11-3 and J is TRBJ2-7; D is possibly TRBD1 (5 bases). Germline loops: CDR1 SGHNT, CDR2 YENEEA. Trimming left V 3 bases short and J 5 bases short, with 11 bases between. The CDR3 consists of 13 residues. CDR3 residues: CASSFIQGHEQYF. For the CDR3, the DNA is TGTGCCAGCAGCTTCATCCAGGGCCACGAGCAGTACTTC. The full variable domain, in which reference TRBV11-3 and TRBJ2-7 provide the parts outside the CDR3, is EAGVVQSPRYKIIEKKQPVAFWCNPISGHNTLYWYLQNLGQGPELLIRYENEEAVDDSQLPKDRFSAERLKGVDSTLKIQPAELGDSAVYLCASSFIQGHEQYFGPGTRLTVT.

DNA for the CDR3: TGTGCCAGCAGCCCACCCCGGGACAGGGGAGATAGCAATCAGCCCCAGCATTTT. As protein: CASSPPRDRGDSNQPQHF. The V and J genes are TRBV7-6 and TRBJ1-5, with TRBD1 identical over 10 bases. CDR3 size: 18 residues. Germline-derived CDR1 and CDR2 are SGHVS and FNYEAQ. With 5 bases clipped from V and 0 bases from J, the junction kept 10 bases outside the gene matches. Complete variable domain (other parts from reference TRBV7-6 and TRBJ1-5): GAGVSQSPRYKVTKRGQDVALRCDPISGHVSLYWYRQALGQGPEFLTYFNYEAQQDKSGLPNDRFSAERPEGSISTLTIQRTEQRDSAMYRCASSPPRDRGDSNQPQHFGDGTRLSIL.

The chain recombines TRBV19 with TRBJ1-2; D unresolved. CDR1 is LNHDA and CDR2 is SQIVND in the germline V gene (reference sequence). The CDR3 spans 16 residues. The germline V and J ends were trimmed by 7 bases and 0 bases, with 18 bases remaining between them. The CDR3 DNA is TGTGCCAGTACCACTCCCATTGGCAGCTCTAACTATGGCTACACCTTC. Protein: CASTTPIGSSNYGYTF.

The gene calls are TRBV19 and TRBJ1-3; D might be TRBD1 (6 bases). Trimming pared 5 bases from V and 0 bases from J, leaving 29 bases between. CDR1 and CDR2 (germline): LNHDA, SQIVND (reference sequence). The CDR3 covers 21 residues. In nucleotides, the CDR3 is TGTGCCAGTAGTCAACGGCCGGGACAACGAGTATTCTCTGACTCTGGAAACACCATATATTTT. Encoded protein: CASSQRPGQRVFSDSGNTIYF.

The chain has TRBV7-9 and TRBJ2-2, with D perhaps matching TRBD2 (5 bases). Germline V gene sequence: CDR1 SEHNR, CDR2 FQNEAQ (reference sequence). The CDR3 is made up of 17 amino acids. V lost 1 base and J 7 bases, leaving 19 bases between the germline ends. CDR3 coding DNA: TGTGCCAGCAGCTTAGGGTCGGACTGGGTCTACCTCGGGGAGCTGTTTTTT. It encodes CASSLGSDWVYLGELFF. Looking up the rest from reference TRBV7-9 and TRBJ2-2 gives the full variable domain: DTGVSQNPRHKITKRGQNVTFRCDPISEHNRLYWYRQTLGQGPEFLTYFQNEAQLEKSRLLSDRFSAERPKGSFSTLEIQRTEQGDSAMYLCASSLGSDWVYLGELFFGEGSRLTVL.

The gene calls are TRBV28 and TRBJ1-1; D remains ambiguous. The V end lost 10 bases, the J end lost 1 base, and 19 bases lay between the germline ends. The CDR3 is 15 residues long. CDR1 and CDR2 from the germline V gene are MDHEN and SYDVKM. The CDR3 nucleotides read TGTGCCATTAAGTTAGGGTGGAAGGCGAACACTGAAGCTTTCTTT. Amino acid sequence: CAIKLGWKANTEAFF.

This rearrangement joins TRBV4-1 to TRBJ2-7; 8 nucleotides agree with TRBD1. The CDR3 consists of 15 residues. V shed 6 bases and J 0 bases; nucleotides not matched to a gene: 7. Germline V gene lookup returns CDR1 MGHRA and CDR2 YSYEKL. CDR3 sequence reads: CASSRGQGASYEQYF. The DNA for the CDR3 is TGCGCCAGCAGTCGGGGCCAGGGGGCCTCCTACGAGCAGTACTTC.

V usage is TRBV27 and J usage is TRBJ1-5; TRBD1 is a possible D gene (5 bases). This CDR3 has 15 residues. The V end lost 1 base, the J end lost 4 bases, and 11 bases lay between the germline ends. Germline CDR1 MNHEY, CDR2 SMNVEV (reference sequence). This CDR3 is CASSLYGGENQPQHF. The DNA of the CDR3 is TGTGCCAGCAGTTTATATGGAGGGGAGAATCAGCCCCAGCATTTT.

The CDR3 loop reads CSVDSPPGVETQYF. The DNA of the CDR3 is TGCAGCGTTGATAGTCCCCCCGGTGTAGAGACCCAGTACTTC. This chain connects TRBV29-1 to TRBJ2-5; D not certain. Trimming left V 3 bases short and J 4 bases short, with 15 bases between. The CDR3 loop spans 14 amino acids. CDR1 and CDR2 (germline): SQVTM, ANQGSEA. Full variable domain (outside the CDR3, taken from reference TRBV29-1 and TRBJ2-5): SAVISQKPSRDICQRGTSLTIQCQVDSQVTMMFWYRQQPGQSLTLIATANQGSEATYESGFVIDKFPISRPNLTFSTLTVSNMSPEDSSIYLCSVDSPPGVETQYFGPGTRLLVL.

The V and J genes are TRBV29-1 and TRBJ1-2; D possibly corresponds to TRBD1 (6 bases). The V end lost 0 bases, the J end lost 6 bases, and 11 bases lay between the germline ends. CDR1 and CDR2 (germline): SQVTM, ANQGSEA. CDR3 size: 13 residues. The CDR3 protein is CSVEDEGGHGYTF. CDR3 DNA: TGCAGCGTTGAAGACGAGGGGGGGCATGGCTACACCTTC.

This CDR3 is CASSLAGEGRTEAFF. The CDR3 coding sequence is TGTGCCAGCAGCTTAGCGGGGGAGGGGCGAACTGAAGCTTTCTTT. The chain employs TRBV7-8 and TRBJ1-1; weak D call: TRBD1 (5 bases). V lost 0 bases to trimming and J lost 5 bases, with 13 bases between them. This CDR3 has 15 residues. CDR1 and CDR2 from the germline V gene are SGHVS and FQNEAQ. The variable domain in full, with the rest retrieved from reference TRBV7-8 and TRBJ1-1, is GAGVSQSPRYKVAKRGQDVALRCDPISGHVSLFWYQQALGQGPEFLTYFQNEAQLDKSGLPSDRFFAERPEGSVSTLKIQRTQQEDSAVYLCASSLAGEGRTEAFFGQGTRLTVV.

The V and J genes are TRBV7-2 and TRBJ1-6; 7 nucleotides agree with TRBD1. In germline, CDR1 is SGHTA, CDR2 FQGNSA. The CDR3 totals 15 residues. Trimming cost V 4 bases and J 10 bases; bases outside gene matches: 10. Here the CDR3 DNA reads TGTGCCAGCAGCTCGGTGCAGGGGGTTGGATCACCCCTCCACTTT. It specifies CASSSVQGVGSPLHF.

J is TRBJ1-2 and V is TRBV19; the D is unclear. There are 14 residues in the CDR3. Germline assignment: CDR1 LNHDA and CDR2 SQIVND (reference sequence). V lost 7 bases, J lost 3 bases, and 15 bases lay in between. CDR3 amino acids: CASTYLRADYGYTF. As DNA, the CDR3 is TGTGCCAGTACTTACCTACGGGCAGACTATGGCTACACCTTC. Drawing the rest from reference TRBV19 and TRBJ1-2, the complete variable domain is DGGITQSPKYLFRKEGQNVTLSCEQNLNHDAMYWYRQDPGQGLRLIYYSQIVNDFQKGDIAEGYSVSREKKESFPLTVTSAQKNPTAFYLCASTYLRADYGYTFGSGTRLTVV.

The V gene is TRBV27, the J gene TRBJ1-6, with a possible D match to TRBD1 (5 bases). Germline-derived CDR1 and CDR2 are MNHEY and SMNVEV (reference sequence). The V end was cut by 5 bases, the J end by 6 bases, with 17 bases between. The CDR3 is 16 amino acids. CDR3 residues: CASSVIPLTVNSPLHF. The CDR3 nucleotides read TGTGCCAGCAGTGTAATCCCGCTGACAGTTAATTCACCCCTCCACTTT.

The gene calls are TRBV18 and TRBJ1-5, with a weak D call TRBD1 (6 bases). V lost 3 bases and J lost 1, with 13 bases in between. Germline assignment: CDR1 KGHSH and CDR2 LQKENI. The CDR3 is 16 residues long. CDR3 amino acids: CASSPQGSRSNQPQHF. In nucleotides, the CDR3 is TGTGCCAGCTCACCTCAGGGGAGTCGGAGCAATCAGCCCCAGCATTTT.

The chain has TRBV6-5 and TRBJ1-2; possibly TRBD1 for D (6 bases). Between the trimmed V and J ends, which lost 7 bases and 8 bases, there was a span of 20 bases. Germline CDR1 MNHEY, CDR2 SVGAGI. The CDR3 is 14 amino acids. In DNA form, the CDR3 reads TGTGCCAGCACCCCTCGCGGGGGCGCTTGGGGCTACACCTTC. Protein: CASTPRGGAWGYTF.

This clone was seen just once. The chain joins TRBV12-3 or TRBV12-4 to TRBJ1-1, with D unresolved. Trimming stripped 2 bases from V and 5 bases from J, with 9 bases between. The CDR3 loop spans 13 amino acids. CDR3 residues: CASSLLGDTEAFF. Here the CDR3 DNA reads TGTGCCAGCAGTTTATTGGGAGATACTGAAGCTTTCTTT.

The chain joins TRBV4-2 to TRBJ2-2, with D possibly matching TRBD1 (6 bases). Trimming pared 5 bases from V and 9 bases from J, leaving 13 bases between. The CDR3 consists of 13 residues. The V gene's germline CDR1 is LGHNA and CDR2 YNFKEQ. The DNA of the CDR3 is TGTGCCAGCAGCTACAGGGTTGGTAGGGAGCTGTTTTTT. Protein sequence: CASSYRVGRELFF.

This clone has more than one count but fewer than ten. The rearrangement uses TRBV13 and TRBJ2-5; TRBD2 agrees at 12 bases. The V and J ends lost 5 bases and 7 bases, in that order; junction bases with no gene match: 8. CDR1 and CDR2 from the germline V gene are PRHDT and FYEKMQ (reference sequence). The CDR3 extends over 15 amino acids. The chain's CDR3 is CASSQLAGGAGTQYF. In DNA form, the CDR3 reads TGTGCCAGCAGCCAACTAGCGGGGGGCGCTGGGACCCAGTACTTC.

This clone was seen a single time. J is TRBJ1-1 and V is TRBV2, with unresolved D. Trimming took 5 bases from V and 0 from J, leaving 19 bases between them. CDR3 length: 17 amino acids. From germline, CDR1 is SNHLY and CDR2 FYNNEI. CDR3 in amino acids: CASSPPNPMKVNTEAFF. In nucleotides, the CDR3 is TGTGCCAGCAGTCCCCCTAATCCCATGAAGGTGAACACTGAAGCTTTCTTT.

The chain is built from TRBV7-9 and TRBJ1-1, with D maybe TRBD1 (5 bases). Germline V gene data show CDR1 as SEHNR and CDR2 as FQNEAQ (reference sequence). CDR3 length: 15 amino acids. V lost 5 bases to trimming and J lost 1 base, with 14 bases between them. The CDR3: CASSQRGLQNTEAFF. CDR3 DNA sequence: TGTGCCAGCAGCCAGAGGGGACTACAGAACACTGAAGCTTTCTTT. Together with reference TRBV7-9 and TRBJ1-1, the CDR3 gives the full variable domain: DTGVSQNPRHKITKRGQNVTFRCDPISEHNRLYWYRQTLGQGPEFLTYFQNEAQLEKSRLLSDRFSAERPKGSFSTLEIQRTEQGDSAMYLCASSQRGLQNTEAFFGQGTRLTVV.

The chain couples TRBV7-2 to TRBJ2-3, with 8 bases aligning to TRBD2. V dropped 1 base and J dropped 1; count of bases not matched to a gene: 4. Germline V CDR1 and CDR2: SGHTA, FQGNSA. The CDR3 has 16 amino acids. CDR3 sequence (DNA): TGTGCCAGCAGCTTAGGAGCGGGGGCGCGCACAGATACGCAGTATTTT. Its translation is CASSLGAGARTDTQYF.

J is TRBJ2-7 and V is TRBV3-1 (or the pseudogene TRBV3-2), with D perhaps TRBD2 (5 bases). This CDR3 region has 12 residues. Germline CDR1 reads LGHDT; CDR2 reads YNNKEL (reference sequence). Trimming cost V 1 base and J 9 bases, with 10 bases left between them. CDR3 DNA sequence: TGTGCCAGCAGCCAAGGTAGCGTCGTGCAGTACTTC. Its protein product is CASSQGSVVQYF.

The V gene is TRBV5-4, the J gene TRBJ2-5; D remains ambiguous. Germline CDR1 is SGHNT and CDR2 is YYREEE (reference sequence). The CDR3 has 12 amino acids. Trimming removed 5 bases from V and 5 bases from J, with 10 bases in between. CDR3 region: CASRGGSETQYF. The DNA for the CDR3 is TGTGCCAGCAGGGGTGGAAGCGAGACCCAGTACTTC.

The chain recombines TRBV14 with TRBJ1-6; D may be TRBD1 (6 bases). This CDR3 contains 16 residues. The ends were cut back, 4 bases at V and 8 bases at J, with 18 bases in the middle. From germline, CDR1 is SGHDN and CDR2 FVKESK. The CDR3 bases are TGTGCCAGCAGCCTCTTATGGGGGGGCGCGGATTCACCCCTCCACTTT. The encoded protein is CASSLLWGGADSPLHF.

The chain combines TRBV28 with TRBJ1-6, with 7 nucleotides matching TRBD1. Germline trimming cut 6 bases from V and 5 bases from J; bases unmatched to any gene: 4. The CDR3 length is 14 residues. The germline CDR1 and CDR2 sequences are MDHEN and SYDVKM. For the CDR3, the DNA is TGTGCCAGCAGGCCCGGGACAGATAATTCACCCCTCCACTTT. As protein: CASRPGTDNSPLHF.